A single sample gave rise to the 10 T cell receptor beta chains below, sequenced in a study of blood T cell repertoires in COVID-19. The protocol was immunoSEQ multiplex PCR, while the TCRdb copy is restricted to in-frame clones and leaves out a portion. The sample includes about 140,000 clones, 65% to 85% of them seen just once. Sample: peripheral blood. Every receptor here comes from a young man with COVID-19, enrolled during active disease.

The chain links TRBV30 to TRBJ1-5, with TRBD1 identical over 8 bases. The V gene end was trimmed by 1 base and the J gene end by 1 base; junction bases not matched to a gene: 0. Germline assignment: CDR1 GTSNPN and CDR2 SVGIG (reference sequence). The CDR3 is 14 residues long. In nucleotides, the CDR3 is TGTGCCTGGAGTGGGACAGGGAGCAATCAGCCCCAGCATTTT. Amino acid sequence: CAWSGTGSNQPQHF.

The chain joins TRBV11-2 to TRBJ1-1; tentative D call: TRBD1 (6 bases). The germline CDR1 and CDR2 sequences are SGHAT and FQNNGV. The CDR3 is 15 residues long. Trimming stripped 5 bases from V and 0 bases from J, with 13 bases between. CDR3 in amino acids: CASSPQRGMNTEAFF. The CDR3, as DNA: TGTGCCAGCAGCCCCCAGAGGGGGATGAACACTGAAGCTTTCTTT. Full variable domain (outside the CDR3, taken from reference TRBV11-2 and TRBJ1-1): EAGVAQSPRYKIIEKRQSVAFWCNPISGHATLYWYQQILGQGPKLLIQFQNNGVVDDSQLPKDRFSAERLKGVDSTLKIQPAKLEDSAVYLCASSPQRGMNTEAFFGQGTRLTVV.

The chain has TRBV11-2 and TRBJ1-1; 9 nucleotides line up with TRBD1. This CDR3 is built from 16 residues. Germline CDR1 SGHAT, CDR2 FQNNGV. V lost 10 bases to trimming and J lost 0 bases; unmatched junction nucleotides: 12. The CDR3 sequence is CANPTGTGHMNTEAFF. The CDR3 nucleotides read TGTGCCAACCCGACCGGGACAGGGCACATGAACACTGAAGCTTTCTTT.

This clone has a handful of counts. The chain links TRBV4-1 to TRBJ1-5; 7 bases agree with TRBD1. Germline V gene sequence: CDR1 MGHRA, CDR2 YSYEKL. This CDR3 spans 15 amino acids. With V trimmed by 4 bases and J by 4 bases, 7 bases remained unmatched. The CDR3 DNA reads TGCGCCAGCAGCCTATTACAGGGGTCGAATCAGCCCCAGCATTTT. Amino acid sequence: CASSLLQGSNQPQHF.

This chain links TRBV7-3 with TRBJ2-1; D possibly corresponds to TRBD2 (5 bases). Trimming pared 5 bases from V and 9 bases from J, leaving 20 bases between. CDR3 size: 15 residues. Germline values: CDR1 SGHTA, CDR2 FQGTGA. The CDR3, as DNA: TGTGCCAGCAGCCCTCAGACAAAATCGGGAAGTGAGCAGTTCTTC. It is translated as CASSPQTKSGSEQFF. Variable domain in full (rest from reference TRBV7-3 and TRBJ2-1): GAGVSQTPSNKVTEKGKYVELRCDPISGHTALYWYRQSLGQGPEFLIYFQGTGAADDSGLPNDRFFAVRPEGSVSTLKIQRTERGDSAVYLCASSPQTKSGSEQFFGPGTRLTVL.

The chain uses TRBV25-1 and TRBJ2-5, with D tentatively TRBD1 (6 bases). The V gene lost 5 bases and the J gene lost 5 bases, with 18 bases spanning the gap. CDR1 and CDR2 (germline): MGHDK, SYGVNS. CDR3 length: 15 amino acids. In DNA form, the CDR3 reads TGTGCCAGCAGTCTGGGAAACAGGGCGAAGGAGACCCAGTACTTC. Translated, it gives CASSLGNRAKETQYF. The full variable domain, in which reference TRBV25-1 and TRBJ2-5 provide the parts outside the CDR3, is EADIYQTPRYLVIGTGKKITLECSQTMGHDKMYWYQQDPGMELHLIHYSYGVNSTEKGDLSSESTVSRIRTEHFPLTLESARPSHTSQYLCASSLGNRAKETQYFGPGTRLLVL.

The rearrangement links TRBV5-1 to TRBJ1-2; D not resolved. V lost 5 bases, J lost 7 bases, and 18 bases lay in between. The CDR3 is 14 residues long. CDR1 SGHRS and CDR2 YFSETQ come from the germline V gene. CDR3 coding DNA: TGCGCCAGCAGTGTAGCCGCCCGGCTAGCTGGCTACACCTTC. Translating it yields CASSVAARLAGYTF.

The chain uses TRBV11-2 and TRBJ2-1; D is unclear. Per germline, CDR1 SGHAT and CDR2 FQNNGV. V lost 5 bases to trimming and J lost 4 bases, with 9 bases between them. The CDR3 totals 13 residues. The CDR3 DNA is TGTGCCAGCAGCCAACAGAATTACAATGAGCAGTTCTTC. Translation: CASSQQNYNEQFF.

This clone was seen a handful of times. The chain links TRBV19 to TRBJ1-2; D may be TRBD1 (5 bases). Germline assignment: CDR1 LNHDA and CDR2 SQIVND (reference sequence). Trimming removed 4 bases from V and 2 bases from J, with 8 bases in between. CDR3 length: 13 residues. The CDR3 loop reads CASSTEGNYGYTF. CDR3 DNA: TGTGCCAGTAGTACGGAGGGGAACTATGGCTACACCTTC.

This rearrangement joins TRBV18 to TRBJ2-3, with TRBD1 matching over 8 bases. This CDR3 is 15 amino acids long. J gave up 4 bases and V 4 bases, and 7 bases lay outside the gene matches. Germline assignment: CDR1 KGHSH and CDR2 LQKENI. CDR3 loop: CASSLDRGGSDTQYF. DNA of the CDR3: TGTGCCAGCTCACTTGACAGGGGAGGTTCAGATACGCAGTATTTT.